The present T cell receptor beta chain was sequenced within a study of T-cell memory formation after mild COVID-19. On the study more broadly: TCR clusters showed largely donor specificity.

5'RACE, which relied on constant-segment primers, yielded TCR alpha and TCR beta cDNA libraries carrying sample barcodes and UMIs. TCRdb redid the calling of the 5' RACE reads with MiXCR, one entry per CDR3 protein. The profile shows about 200,000 distinct CDR3 sequences, 15% to 20% of them singletons. Trimming cost V 3 bases and J 0 bases, with 9 bases left between them. Germline-derived CDR1 and CDR2 are MNHNS and SASEGT. The CDR3 is made up of 15 amino acids. This clonotype was counted only a few times. This chain links TRBV6-1 with TRBJ2-1, with D perhaps matching TRBD2 (6 bases). The clonotype comes from an adult woman who had mild COVID-19 (a few samples of this study predate the infection). Cell type and time point are not known. Sequencing used PBMCs or a T cell subset sorted from them (not recorded which). The CDR3 reads CASSEGLSSYNEQFF. CDR3 nucleotide sequence: TGTGCCAGCAGTGAGGGACTTAGCTCCTACAATGAGCAGTTCTTC.